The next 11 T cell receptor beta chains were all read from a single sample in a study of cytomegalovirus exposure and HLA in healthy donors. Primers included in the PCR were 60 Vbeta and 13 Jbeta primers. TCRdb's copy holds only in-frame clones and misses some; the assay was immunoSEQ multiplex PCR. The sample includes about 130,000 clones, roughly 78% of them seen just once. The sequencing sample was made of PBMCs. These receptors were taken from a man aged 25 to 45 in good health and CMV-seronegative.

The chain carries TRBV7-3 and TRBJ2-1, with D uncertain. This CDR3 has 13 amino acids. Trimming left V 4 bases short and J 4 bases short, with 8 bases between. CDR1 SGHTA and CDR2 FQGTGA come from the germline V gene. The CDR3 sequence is CASSSDWYNEQFF. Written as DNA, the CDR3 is TGTGCCAGCAGCTCCGACTGGTACAATGAGCAGTTCTTC.

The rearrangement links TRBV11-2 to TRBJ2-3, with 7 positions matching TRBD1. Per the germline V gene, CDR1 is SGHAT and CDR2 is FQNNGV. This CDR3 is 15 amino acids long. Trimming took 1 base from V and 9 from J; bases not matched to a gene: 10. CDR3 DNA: TGTGCCAGCAGCTTAGCCCGCCAAACAGGGGACACGCAGTATTTT. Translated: CASSLARQTGDTQYF.

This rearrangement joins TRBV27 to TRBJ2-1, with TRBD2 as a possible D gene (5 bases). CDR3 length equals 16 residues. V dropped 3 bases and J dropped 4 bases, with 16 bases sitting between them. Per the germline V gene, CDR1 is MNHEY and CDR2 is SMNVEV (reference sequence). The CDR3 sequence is CASSFGGPGEYNEQFF. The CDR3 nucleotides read TGTGCCAGCAGTTTTGGCGGGCCCGGTGAGTACAATGAGCAGTTCTTC.

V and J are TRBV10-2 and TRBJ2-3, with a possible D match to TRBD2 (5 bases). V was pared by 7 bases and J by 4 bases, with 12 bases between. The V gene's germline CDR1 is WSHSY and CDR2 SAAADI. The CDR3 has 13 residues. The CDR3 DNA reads TGCGCCAGCACGGGATCTTGGGCAGATACGCAGTATTTT. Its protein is CASTGSWADTQYF.

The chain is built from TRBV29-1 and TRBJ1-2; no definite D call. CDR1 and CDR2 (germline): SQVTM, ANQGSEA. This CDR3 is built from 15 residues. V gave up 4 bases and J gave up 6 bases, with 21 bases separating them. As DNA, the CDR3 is TGCAGCGTTGGGAGTCGGATCCGAGGGTCGGATGGCTACACCTTC. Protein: CSVGSRIRGSDGYTF.

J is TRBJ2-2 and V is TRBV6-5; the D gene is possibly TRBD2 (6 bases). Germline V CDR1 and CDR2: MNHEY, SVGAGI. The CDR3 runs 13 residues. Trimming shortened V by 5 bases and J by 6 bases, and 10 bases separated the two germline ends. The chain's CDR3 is CASSRASAGELFF. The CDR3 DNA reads TGTGCCAGCAGTCGGGCTAGCGCCGGGGAGCTGTTTTTT.

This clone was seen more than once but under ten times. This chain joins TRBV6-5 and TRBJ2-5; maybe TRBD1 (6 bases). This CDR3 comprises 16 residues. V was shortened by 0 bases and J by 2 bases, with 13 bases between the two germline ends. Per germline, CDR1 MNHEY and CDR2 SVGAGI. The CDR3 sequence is CASSYSFGQLQETQYF. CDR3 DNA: TGTGCCAGCAGTTACTCTTTCGGACAGTTACAAGAGACCCAGTACTTC.

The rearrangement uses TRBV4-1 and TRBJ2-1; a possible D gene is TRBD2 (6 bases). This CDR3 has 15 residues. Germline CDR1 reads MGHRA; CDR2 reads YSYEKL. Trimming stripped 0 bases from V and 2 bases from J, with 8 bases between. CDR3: CASSQDWGAYNEQFF. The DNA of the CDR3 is TGCGCCAGCAGCCAAGACTGGGGGGCCTACAATGAGCAGTTCTTC.

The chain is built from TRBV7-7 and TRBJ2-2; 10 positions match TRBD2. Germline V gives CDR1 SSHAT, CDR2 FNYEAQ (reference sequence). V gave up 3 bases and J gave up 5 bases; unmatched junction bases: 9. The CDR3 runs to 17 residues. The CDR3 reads CASSFSLAGERTGELFF. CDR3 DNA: TGTGCCAGCAGCTTCTCCCTAGCGGGGGAACGAACCGGGGAGCTGTTTTTT.

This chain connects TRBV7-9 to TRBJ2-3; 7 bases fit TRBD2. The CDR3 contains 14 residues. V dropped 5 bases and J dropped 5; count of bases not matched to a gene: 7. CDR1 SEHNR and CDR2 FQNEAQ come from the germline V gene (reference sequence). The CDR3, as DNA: TGTGCCAGCAGCCACTCCACGGGGGGAGATACGCAGTATTTT. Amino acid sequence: CASSHSTGGDTQYF.

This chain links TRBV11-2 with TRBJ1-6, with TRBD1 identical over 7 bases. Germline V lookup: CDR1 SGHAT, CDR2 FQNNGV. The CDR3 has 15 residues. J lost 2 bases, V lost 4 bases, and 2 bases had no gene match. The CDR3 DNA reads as TGTGCCAGCAGCTCGACAGGGACCTATAATTCACCCCTCCACTTT. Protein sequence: CASSSTGTYNSPLHF.